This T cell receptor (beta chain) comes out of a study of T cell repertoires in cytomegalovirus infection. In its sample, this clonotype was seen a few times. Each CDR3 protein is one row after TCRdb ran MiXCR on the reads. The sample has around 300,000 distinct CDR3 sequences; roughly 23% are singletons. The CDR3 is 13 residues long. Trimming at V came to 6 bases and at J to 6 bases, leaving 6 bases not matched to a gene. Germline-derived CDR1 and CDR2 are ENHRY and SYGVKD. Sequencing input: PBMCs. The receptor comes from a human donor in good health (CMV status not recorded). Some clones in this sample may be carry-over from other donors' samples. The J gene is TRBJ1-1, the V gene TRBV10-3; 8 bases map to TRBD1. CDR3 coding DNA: TGTGCCATCAGCCACAGGGGGGGAGCTGAAGCTTTCTTT. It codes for CAISHRGGAEAFF.